This TCR beta chain was sequenced during a study of blood T cell repertoires in COVID-19. Study-level background: T cells, B-cell-depleted T cells, or PBMCs provided the cDNA or gDNA that served as material.

Seattle researchers signed up patients amid active infection and tracked them longitudinally. V lost 5 bases, J lost 10 bases, and 15 bases lay in between. The CDR3 sequence is 13 residues long. Germline CDR1 SGHNT, CDR2 YENEEA. Per the authors' pipeline: Amplification of reference gene primers provided the estimated nucleated cell counts. Method: immunoSEQ multiplex PCR; TCRdb's copy keeps in-frame clones and lacks some. V, J and clone size reflect that table, while D and trimming were determined from the DNA. The repertoire holds 200,000 to 250,000 clones, with over 80% as singletons. Sample: peripheral blood. The genes are TRBV11-3 and TRBJ1-5, with D possibly being TRBD1 (5 bases). The TCR sequence derives from a woman in her 30s with COVID-19, enrolled during active disease. The CDR3 spells CASSVGLPVPQHF. Written as DNA, the CDR3 is TGTGCCAGCAGCGTGGGACTCCCTGTACCCCAGCATTTT. Complete variable domain (other parts from reference TRBV11-3 and TRBJ1-5): EAGVVQSPRYKIIEKKQPVAFWCNPISGHNTLYWYLQNLGQGPELLIRYENEEAVDDSQLPKDRFSAERLKGVDSTLKIQPAELGDSAVYLCASSVGLPVPQHFGDGTRLSIL.